This T cell receptor beta chain appears in the sequencing data of a study of regulatory T cells in long-lasting Graves disease. Time point defined: newly diagnosed GD, antithyroid drugs for less than 3 months. With RNA extracted from PBMCs as input, the TCR library was made. This CDR3 is built from 16 residues. V gave up 1 base and J gave up 5 bases; unmatched junction bases: 6. From germline, CDR1 is LNHDA and CDR2 SQIVND (reference sequence). This clonotype was picked up a small number of times. Its antigen is not identified. Study-level findings and limits: Newly diagnosed patients had higher TCR diversity than persistent Graves' patients did.

HTBI primers from iRepertoire and Arm-PCR of CDR3 regions yielded the TCR beta libraries. TCRdb ran MiXCR on the multiplex PCR reads and lists one entry per CDR3 protein. In the table there are about 460,000 distinct CDR3 sequences, 12% to 15% of which are singletons. These same data were also listed under a study on T cells in Graves' hyperthyroidism and ophthalmopathy.

This chain links TRBV19 with TRBJ2-1; 9 bases fit TRBD2. This specimen consisted of peripheral blood mononuclear cells (PBMCs), obtained at new diagnosis, from a patient treated with antithyroid drugs. This TCR derives from a woman aged 45 to 65 with Graves disease. The CDR3 region is CASSIGSGSIHNEQFF. The CDR3, as DNA: TGTGCCAGTAGTATAGGTAGCGGGAGTATCCACAATGAGCAGTTCTTC.